This TCR beta chain appears in the sequencing data of a study of T cells in Graves' hyperthyroidism and ophthalmopathy. Study-level findings and limits: Appearing also in blood were most of the thyroid clonotypes expanded above 0.001.

Researchers took RNA transcripts and amplified the TCR beta CDR3 regions from them. Primed by the HTBI set, a first-round RT-PCR was run on the TCR CDR3. TCRdb recomputed calls from the multiplex PCR reads with MiXCR, one row per CDR3 protein. The sample includes about 550,000 distinct CDR3 sequences, less than 25% of them seen just once. Worth noting for this clonotype: Its target is unknown.

The germline V gene has CDR1 SGHDT and CDR2 YYEEEE. V gave up 4 bases and J gave up 3 bases; unmatched junction bases: 4. The CDR3 loop spans 15 amino acids. In making diagnoses, clinical symptoms, serum thyroxine and TRAb, thyroid ultrasound and orbital computed tomography were all used. The receptor was isolated from a man younger than 30 with Graves' hyperthyroidism. Sequencing used blood. The chain recombines TRBV5-6 with TRBJ2-2, with TRBD1 matching 9 bases. The CDR3 loop is CASSVGQGHTGELFF. The DNA for the CDR3 is TGTGCCAGCAGCGTCGGACAGGGGCACACCGGGGAGCTGTTTTTT.